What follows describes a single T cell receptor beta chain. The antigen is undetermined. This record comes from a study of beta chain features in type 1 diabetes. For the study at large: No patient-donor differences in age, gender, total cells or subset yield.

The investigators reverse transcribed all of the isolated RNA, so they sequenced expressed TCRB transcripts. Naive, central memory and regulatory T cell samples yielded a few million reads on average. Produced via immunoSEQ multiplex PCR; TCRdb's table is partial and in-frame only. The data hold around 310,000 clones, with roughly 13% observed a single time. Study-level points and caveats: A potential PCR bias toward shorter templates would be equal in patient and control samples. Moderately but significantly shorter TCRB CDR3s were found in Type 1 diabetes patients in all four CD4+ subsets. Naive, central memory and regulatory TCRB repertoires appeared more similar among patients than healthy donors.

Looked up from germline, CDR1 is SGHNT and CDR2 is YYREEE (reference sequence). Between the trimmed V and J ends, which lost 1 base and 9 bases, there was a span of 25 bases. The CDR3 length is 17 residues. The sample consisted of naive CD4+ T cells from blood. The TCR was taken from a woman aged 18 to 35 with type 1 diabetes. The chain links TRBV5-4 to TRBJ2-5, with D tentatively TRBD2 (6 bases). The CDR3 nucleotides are TGTGCCAGCAGCTTGCGGGTTAGCGGTCCCGACGCGGGGTCCCAGTACTTC. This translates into CASSLRVSGPDAGSQYF.